This TCR beta chain was found in a study of shared T cell receptors in the human thymus. Only in-frame clones appear in the TCRdb table, and some are missing; sequencing was by immunoSEQ multiplex PCR. Of about 660,000 clones listed, 88% were seen once; the top ten hold about 0.01%. Trimming left V 0 bases short and J 6 bases short, with 10 bases between. This CDR3 spans 14 amino acids. Germline V gene sequence: CDR1 MGHRA, CDR2 YSYEKL. The data also belong to a second study, concerning human thymus T cells. That report adds: Thymic and blood repertoires showed apparently biased V and J gene usage.

The TCR sequence derives from a boy in the first two years of life with a congenital heart defect. The rearrangement links TRBV4-1 to TRBJ2-3; D is perhaps TRBD2 (7 bases). Sequencing was done on a sample of thymocytes. The CDR3 region is CASSQDRGADTQYF. Written as DNA, the CDR3 is TGCGCCAGCAGCCAAGACCGGGGGGCGGATACGCAGTATTTT.